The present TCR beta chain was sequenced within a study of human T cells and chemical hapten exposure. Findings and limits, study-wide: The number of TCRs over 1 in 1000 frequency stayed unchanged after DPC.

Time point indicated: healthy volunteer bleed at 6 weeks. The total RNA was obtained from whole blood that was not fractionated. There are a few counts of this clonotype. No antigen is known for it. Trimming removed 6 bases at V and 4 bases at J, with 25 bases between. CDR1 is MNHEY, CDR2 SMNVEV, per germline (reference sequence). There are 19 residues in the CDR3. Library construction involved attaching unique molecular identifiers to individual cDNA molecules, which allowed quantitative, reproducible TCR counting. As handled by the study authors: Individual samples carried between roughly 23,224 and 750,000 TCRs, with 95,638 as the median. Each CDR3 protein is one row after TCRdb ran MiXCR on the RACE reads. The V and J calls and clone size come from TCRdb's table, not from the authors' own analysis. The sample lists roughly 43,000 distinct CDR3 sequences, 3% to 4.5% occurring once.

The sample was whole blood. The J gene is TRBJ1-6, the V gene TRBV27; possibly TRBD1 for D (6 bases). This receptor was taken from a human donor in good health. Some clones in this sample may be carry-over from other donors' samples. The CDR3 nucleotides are TGTGCCAGCAGGACCCGAACCGACAGGCTCAGGGCGTATAATTCACCCCTCCACTTT. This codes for CASRTRTDRLRAYNSPLHF.